This passage covers 24 T cell receptor beta chains from one sample sequenced in a study of CD8+ T cells in alopecia areata. The treatment was: oral pan-JAK inhibitor, 5-10 mg twice daily. RNA extraction was followed by reverse transcription into cDNA, which acted as the sequencing template. Profiled with immunoSEQ multiplex PCR; TCRdb holds only in-frame clones, not every one. This sample has roughly 99,000 clones, with 84% found just once. The source was CD8+ T cells sorted from blood, collected at week 24, from a patient treated with tofacitinib. The receptors stem from a human donor with alopecia areata.

V and J are TRBV27 and TRBJ2-2; perhaps TRBD2 as D (6 bases). Trimming cost V 4 bases and J 7 bases, with 13 bases left between them. The CDR3 covers 14 residues. Germline V lookup: CDR1 MNHEY, CDR2 SMNVEV (reference sequence). The CDR3 here is CASSSGAGIGELFF. CDR3 nucleotide sequence: TGTGCCAGCAGTTCTGGGGCGGGGATCGGGGAGCTGTTTTTT.

The chain couples TRBV6-5 to TRBJ2-7; 7 bases align to TRBD1. Germline CDR1 is MNHEY and CDR2 is SVGAGI. V lost 6 bases to trimming and J lost 6 bases; unmatched junction nucleotides: 14. The CDR3 loop spans 15 amino acids. The CDR3 spells CASSDYTGARIEQYF. CDR3 DNA sequence: TGTGCCAGCAGCGACTACACAGGGGCGCGGATCGAGCAGTACTTC.

The CDR3 nucleotides read TGTGCCAGCAGCTCAATGACAGCCTCCTACGAGCAGTACTTC. Encoded protein: CASSSMTASYEQYF. This chain joins TRBV11-2 and TRBJ2-7, with a weak D call TRBD1 (5 bases). This CDR3 region has 14 residues. V gave up 4 bases and J gave up 0 bases, with 10 bases separating them. Germline assignment: CDR1 SGHAT and CDR2 FQNNGV.

The chain combines TRBV6-5 with TRBJ2-2; D is ambiguous. The CDR3 runs 11 residues. Germline values: CDR1 MNHEY, CDR2 SVGAGI. V was cut by 6 bases and J by 3 bases, with 2 bases left in between. CDR3 amino acids: CASRDTGELFF. In DNA form, the CDR3 reads TGTGCCAGCAGAGACACCGGGGAGCTGTTTTTT.

The chain links TRBV11-1 to TRBJ1-1, with TRBD1 matching over 8 bases. The CDR3 spans 15 residues. Germline CDR1 reads SGHAT; CDR2 reads FQDESV (reference sequence). With V trimmed by 5 bases and J by 0 bases, 5 bases remained unmatched. CDR3 amino acids: CASSPRQGLNTEAFF. CDR3 coding DNA: TGTGCCAGCAGCCCGCGACAGGGGTTGAACACTGAAGCTTTCTTT.

The chain combines TRBV21-1 with TRBJ2-7. TRBV21-1 is recorded as a pseudogene. The CDR3 covers 15 residues. The CDR3 spells CASSRRLDPSYEQYF. The CDR3 DNA reads TGTGCCAGCAGTCGTCGGTTGGACCCCTCCTACGAGCAGTACTTC.

This sequence joins TRBV5-1 and TRBJ2-2, with 7 bases identical to TRBD1. The V gene's germline CDR1 is SGHRS and CDR2 YFSETQ. The ends lost 3 bases at V and 0 bases at J; junction bases unmatched: 11. The CDR3 length is 18 residues. Written as DNA, the CDR3 is TGCGCCAGCAGCTCTGCCCTTGGGACAGAACCGAACACCGGGGAGCTGTTTTTT. It yields the protein CASSSALGTEPNTGELFF.

The chain employs TRBV7-9 and TRBJ2-5, with a weak D call TRBD1 (5 bases). Germline V lookup: CDR1 SEHNR, CDR2 FQNEAQ (reference sequence). V was cut by 4 bases and J by 2 bases, with 20 bases left in between. The CDR3 sequence is 17 residues long. The CDR3 sequence is CASSSGFSVKSQETQYF. CDR3 nucleotide sequence: TGTGCCAGCAGCTCAGGGTTTTCAGTCAAGAGTCAAGAGACCCAGTACTTC.

The chain recombines TRBV19 with TRBJ2-7; D might be TRBD2 (5 bases). Germline CDR1 reads LNHDA; CDR2 reads SQIVND (reference sequence). V was pared by 6 bases and J by 6 bases, with 12 bases between. The CDR3 consists of 12 residues. The CDR3 DNA follows: TGTGCCAGTAGCCAACCCGGAGGCGAGCAGTACTTC. As protein: CASSQPGGEQYF.

This chain connects TRBV7-8 to TRBJ1-4; 11 bases are a match to TRBD1. Germline CDR1 and CDR2: SGHVS and FQNEAQ. The J segment lost 5 bases and the V segment lost 4 bases, leaving 9 bases of the junction unmatched. The CDR3 totals 17 residues. The CDR3: CASSSGTGGISNEKLFF. In DNA, the CDR3 is TGTGCCAGCAGCTCCGGGACAGGGGGTATATCGAATGAAAAACTGTTTTTT.

The genes are TRBV5-1 and TRBJ2-2; TRBD2 agrees at 9 bases. The CDR3 runs 17 residues. Germline CDR1 reads SGHRS; CDR2 reads YFSETQ. V dropped 4 bases and J dropped 2; count of bases not matched to a gene: 9. CDR3: CASSGDFSGGNTGELFF. CDR3 bases: TGCGCCAGCAGCGGGGACTTTAGCGGGGGTAACACCGGGGAGCTGTTTTTT.

In the case of this clone: This sample includes further DNA sequences coding for the same CDR3. The chain joins TRBV19 to TRBJ2-7; D tentatively fits TRBD1 or TRBD2 (5 bases each). This CDR3 region has 13 residues. Germline V gives CDR1 LNHDA, CDR2 SQIVND (reference sequence). V was trimmed by 5 bases and J by 3 bases, leaving 11 bases between them. The CDR3 coding sequence is TGTGCCAGTAGTCCGGGGCCTATCTACGAGCAGTACTTC. Translating it yields CASSPGPIYEQYF.

This rearrangement joins TRBV5-1 to TRBJ2-2, with 10 bases that match TRBD1. Germline assignment: CDR1 SGHRS and CDR2 YFSETQ. Unmatched junction bases numbered 5, after V lost 4 bases and J lost 5 bases. CDR3 length: 15 amino acids. CDR3 loop: CASSPGQGRTGELFF. DNA of the CDR3: TGCGCCAGCAGCCCGGGACAGGGGCGTACCGGGGAGCTGTTTTTT.

The genes are TRBV11-3 and TRBJ2-3, with unresolved D. From germline, CDR1 is SGHNT and CDR2 YENEEA. This CDR3 spans 17 amino acids. V lost 3 bases to trimming and J lost 0 bases, with 16 bases between them. This chain's CDR3 is CASSFYPSPSSTDTQYF. For the CDR3, the DNA is TGTGCCAGCAGCTTCTACCCCAGCCCCTCTAGCACAGATACGCAGTATTTT.

This chain joins TRBV7-9 and TRBJ1-2; 9 bases are shared with TRBD1. J gave up 5 bases and V 4 bases, and 14 bases lay outside the gene matches. Germline CDR1 is SEHNR and CDR2 is FQNEAQ (reference sequence). CDR3 size: 17 residues. CDR3 in DNA: TGTGCCAGCAGCTCGAGCCGGGACAGGGCCCCAGAATATGGCTACACCTTC. This translates into CASSSSRDRAPEYGYTF.

This chain joins TRBV29-1 and TRBJ2-7; the match to TRBD1 covers 7 bases. CDR1 and CDR2 from the germline V gene are SQVTM and ANQGSEA. CDR3 length equals 14 residues. Losses at the gene ends were 0 bases for V and 4 bases for J; bases not matched to a gene: 6. In nucleotides, the CDR3 is TGCAGCGTTGAAGATCGACAGGGCCTATACGAGCAGTACTTC. Translated, it gives CSVEDRQGLYEQYF.

The chain couples TRBV10-3 to TRBJ2-2, with D maybe TRBD2 (6 bases). CDR1 ENHRY and CDR2 SYGVKD come from the germline V gene. CDR3 size: 15 residues. V lost 3 bases and J 5 bases, leaving 13 bases between the germline ends. CDR3: CAISDPAEGTGELFF. The CDR3, as DNA: TGTGCCATCAGTGACCCGGCGGAGGGGACCGGGGAGCTGTTTTTT.

The CDR3 bases are TGCGCCAGCAGCCAAGGGCAGACGATCCAAGGGTACGAGCAGTACTTC. Protein: CASSQGQTIQGYEQYF. The chain recombines TRBV4-1 with TRBJ2-7; D unresolved. The CDR3 totals 16 residues. With 1 base removed from V and 4 bases from J, the gap between germline ends came to 17 bases. In germline, CDR1 is MGHRA, CDR2 YSYEKL.

The rearrangement joins TRBV27 to TRBJ1-5, with D tentatively TRBD1 (6 bases). The CDR3 has 15 amino acids. Trimming stripped 2 bases from V and 5 bases from J, with 13 bases between. Germline values: CDR1 MNHEY, CDR2 SMNVEV (reference sequence). The DNA for the CDR3 is TGTGCCAGCAGTTTAAACCGCAGGGGCCATCAGCCCCAGCATTTT. Protein: CASSLNRRGHQPQHF.

The sample holds one count of this clone. The chain employs TRBV9 and TRBJ2-7; unclear D gene. Germline V gene sequence: CDR1 SGDLS, CDR2 YYNGEE. The CDR3 extends over 15 amino acids. With 3 bases removed from V and 4 bases from J, the gap between germline ends came to 17 bases. For the CDR3, the DNA is TGTGCCAGCAGCGCGGTAGGCCAACCCTCTTACGAGCAGTACTTC. This encodes CASSAVGQPSYEQYF.

The rearrangement links TRBV29-1 to TRBJ2-1; D uncertain. Germline V lookup: CDR1 SQVTM, CDR2 ANQGSEA. Trimming took off 6 bases at V and 4 bases at J, with 4 bases between the two ends. The CDR3 spans 10 residues. The DNA of the CDR3 is TGCAGCGTCGGATACAATGAGCAGTTCTTC. It codes for CSVGYNEQFF.

This clone was counted once. The chain combines TRBV4-2 with TRBJ2-7, with D possibly matching TRBD1 (5 bases). The CDR3 runs 10 residues. The V end was cut by 1 base, the J end by 12 bases, with 7 bases between. Germline V gives CDR1 LGHNA, CDR2 YNFKEQ. CDR3 nucleotides: TGTGCCAGCAGCCAAGCAGGGCCGTACTTC. Encoded protein: CASSQAGPYF.

This chain joins TRBV10-3 and TRBJ2-7, with a weak D call TRBD1 (7 bases). The length of the CDR3 is 14 residues. Germline V gives CDR1 ENHRY, CDR2 SYGVKD. With 10 bases removed from V and 3 bases from J, the gap between germline ends came to 19 bases. For the CDR3, the DNA is TGTGCCACCCGGATGGGACAGACTAGCTACGAGCAGTACTTC. Protein sequence: CATRMGQTSYEQYF.

J is TRBJ2-7 and V is TRBV19; a weak D match, TRBD2 (5 bases). CDR1 is LNHDA and CDR2 is SQIVND in the germline V gene (reference sequence). Trimming removed 3 bases at V and 2 bases at J, with 14 bases between. The CDR3 totals 15 residues. CDR3 in amino acids: CASSIFRGKAYEQYF. CDR3 DNA sequence: TGTGCCAGTAGTATCTTTCGGGGAAAGGCCTACGAGCAGTACTTC.